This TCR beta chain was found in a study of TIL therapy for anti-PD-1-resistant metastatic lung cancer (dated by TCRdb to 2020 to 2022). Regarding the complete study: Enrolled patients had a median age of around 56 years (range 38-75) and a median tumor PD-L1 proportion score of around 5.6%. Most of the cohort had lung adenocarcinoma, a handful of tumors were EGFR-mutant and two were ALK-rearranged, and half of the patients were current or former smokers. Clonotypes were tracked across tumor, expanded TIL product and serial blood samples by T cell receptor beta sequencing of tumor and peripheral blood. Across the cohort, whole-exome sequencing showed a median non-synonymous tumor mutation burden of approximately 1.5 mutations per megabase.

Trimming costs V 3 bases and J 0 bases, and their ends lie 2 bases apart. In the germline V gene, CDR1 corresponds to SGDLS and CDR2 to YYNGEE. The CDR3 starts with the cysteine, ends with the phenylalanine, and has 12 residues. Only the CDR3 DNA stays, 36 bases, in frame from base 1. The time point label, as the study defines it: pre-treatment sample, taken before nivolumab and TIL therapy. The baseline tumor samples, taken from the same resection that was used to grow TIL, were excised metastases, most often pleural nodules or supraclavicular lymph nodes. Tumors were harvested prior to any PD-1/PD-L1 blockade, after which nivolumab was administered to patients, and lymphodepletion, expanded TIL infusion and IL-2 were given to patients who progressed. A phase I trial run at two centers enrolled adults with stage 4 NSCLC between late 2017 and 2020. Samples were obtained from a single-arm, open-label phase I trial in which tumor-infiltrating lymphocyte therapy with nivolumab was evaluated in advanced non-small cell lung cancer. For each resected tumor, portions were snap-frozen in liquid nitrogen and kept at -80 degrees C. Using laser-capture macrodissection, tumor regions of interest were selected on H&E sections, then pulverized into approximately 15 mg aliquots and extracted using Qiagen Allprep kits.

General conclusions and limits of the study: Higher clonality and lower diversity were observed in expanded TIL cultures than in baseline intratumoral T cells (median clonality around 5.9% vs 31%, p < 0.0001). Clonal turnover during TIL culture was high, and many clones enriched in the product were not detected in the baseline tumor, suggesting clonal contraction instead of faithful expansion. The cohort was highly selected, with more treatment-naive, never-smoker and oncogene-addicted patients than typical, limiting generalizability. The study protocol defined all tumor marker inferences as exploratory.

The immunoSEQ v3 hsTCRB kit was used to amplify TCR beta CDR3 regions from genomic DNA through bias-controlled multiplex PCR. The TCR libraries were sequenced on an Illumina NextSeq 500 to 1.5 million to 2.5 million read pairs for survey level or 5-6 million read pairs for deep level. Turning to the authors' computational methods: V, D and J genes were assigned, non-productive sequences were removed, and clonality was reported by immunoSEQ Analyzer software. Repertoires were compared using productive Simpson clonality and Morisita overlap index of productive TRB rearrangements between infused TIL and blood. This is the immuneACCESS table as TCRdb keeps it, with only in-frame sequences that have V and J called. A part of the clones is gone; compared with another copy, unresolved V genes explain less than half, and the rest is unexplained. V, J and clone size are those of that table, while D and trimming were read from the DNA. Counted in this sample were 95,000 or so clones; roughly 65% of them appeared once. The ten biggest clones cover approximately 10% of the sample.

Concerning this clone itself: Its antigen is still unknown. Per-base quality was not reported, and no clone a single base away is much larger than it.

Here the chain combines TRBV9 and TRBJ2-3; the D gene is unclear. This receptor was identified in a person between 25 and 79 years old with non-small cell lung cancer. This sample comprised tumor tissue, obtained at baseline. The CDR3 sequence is CASSESTDTQYF. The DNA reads TGTGCCAGCAGCGAGAGCACAGATACGCAGTATTTT.